This TCR beta chain was identified in a study of blood T cell repertoires in COVID-19. Study summary: Donors in the United States, Italy and Spain gave samples during acute or convalescent COVID-19. PBMCs, B-cell-depleted T cells, or T cells provided the cDNA or gDNA that made up the material.

Germline lookup yields CDR1 SQVTM and CDR2 ANQGSEA. This CDR3 is built from 13 residues. V lost 6 bases, J lost 8 bases, and 16 bases lay in between. The Seattle patients joined while their infection was active and were tracked longitudinally afterward. Per the authors' pipeline: From reference gene primer amplification, estimates of nucleated cell counts were derived. Sequencing used immunoSEQ multiplex PCR; TCRdb keeps in-frame clones, though not all of them. V and J calls and clone size are copied from that table; D and trimming were computed from the DNA. The sample yields approximately 280,000 clones, 75% to 95% seen once.

The sample was peripheral blood. This rearrangement joins TRBV29-1 to TRBJ2-2; tentative D call: TRBD2 (5 bases). This receptor was identified in a woman aged 30 to 39 with COVID-19, enrolled during active disease. CDR3: CSVEDPRKGELFF. The CDR3 DNA sequence: TGCAGCGTGGAGGACCCTAGAAAGGGGGAGCTGTTTTTT.